A single sample is the source of the 25 T cell receptor beta chains below, sequenced in a study of T cells after yellow fever vaccination. Using its own MiXCR run on the 5' RACE reads, TCRdb lists one record per CDR3 protein. The sample records over 130,000 distinct CDR3 sequences, about 7.7% being singletons. Sequences were derived from CD4+ T cells sorted from PBMCs, sampled 5 days after the yellow fever booster vaccination. These receptors all stem from a young man who received the YFV17D yellow fever vaccine.

The table lists this clonotype with many counts. Written as DNA, the CDR3 is TGCGCCAGCAGCGAGGACAGGGCCGACGGGGAGCTGTTTTTT. This codes for CASSEDRADGELFF. This chain joins TRBV5-1 and TRBJ2-2, with 8 bases fitting TRBD1. The CDR3 is 14 residues long. J was trimmed by 7 bases and V by 4 bases; bases with no gene match: 6. Germline loops: CDR1 SGHRS, CDR2 YFSETQ.

Note on this clonotype: This may be a read error, as it is one base from a much larger clone. The chain combines TRBV9 with TRBJ1-1, with D unclear. The germline gives CDR1 SGDLS, CDR2 YYNGEE. Trimming took 0 bases from V and 10 from J, leaving 13 bases between them. The length of the CDR3 is 13 residues. The CDR3 spells CASSVATCGAAFF. In DNA form, the CDR3 reads TGTGCCAGCAGCGTAGCTACGTGCGGTGCAGCTTTCTTT.

Ten or more counts support this clonotype. This chain links TRBV12-3 or TRBV12-4 with TRBJ2-5; D not certain. Trimming shortened V by 2 bases and J by 3 bases, and 10 bases separated the two germline ends. This CDR3 is 14 amino acids long. The CDR3 spells CASSLMIGKETQYF. DNA of the CDR3: TGTGCCAGCAGTTTAATGATAGGGAAAGAGACCCAGTACTTC.

This clonotype was found many times. The chain joins TRBV20-1 to TRBJ2-7, with 10 bases that match TRBD1. Looked up from germline, CDR1 is DFQATT and CDR2 is SNEGSKA (reference sequence). This CDR3 comprises 15 residues. With V trimmed by 4 bases and J by 5 bases, 11 bases remained unmatched. This CDR3 is CSAIGPGTGDHEQYF. CDR3 coding DNA: TGCAGTGCTATAGGACCCGGGACAGGGGACCACGAGCAGTACTTC.

This clonotype was detected ten times or more. The V gene is TRBV5-1, the J gene TRBJ1-2, with D possibly TRBD1 on 5 matching bases. Germline CDR1 reads SGHRS; CDR2 reads YFSETQ. The CDR3 is 15 residues long. The V end was cut by 4 bases, the J end by 6 bases, with 19 bases between. The DNA of the CDR3 is TGCGCCAGCAGCGCCGGGGGTGGATCGGGCAATGGCTACACCTTC. Translating it yields CASSAGGGSGNGYTF.

As regards this clonotype: A much larger clone differs from this one at a single base, so this may be a read error. The rearrangement links TRBV4-3 to TRBJ1-3; no clear D gene. CDR1 and CDR2 from the germline V gene are LGHNA and YSLEER. CDR3 size: 12 residues. With 7 bases removed from V and 4 bases from J, the gap between germline ends came to 8 bases. CDR3 loop: CASIQEGNTIYF. The CDR3 DNA follows: TGCGCCAGCATCCAGGAAGGAAACACCATATATTTT.

The chain is built from TRBV19 and TRBJ2-2; 7 bases are a match to TRBD2. The trim removed 6 bases at V and 3 bases at J, leaving 4 bases unmatched. Germline CDR1 reads LNHDA; CDR2 reads SQIVND (reference sequence). This CDR3 is 14 amino acids long. CDR3 nucleotides: TGTGCCAGTAGCGAGCGGGGTTACACCGGGGAGCTGTTTTTT. It codes for CASSERGYTGELFF.

This clonotype was picked up many times. The chain is built from TRBV27 and TRBJ1-6; TRBD1 is a possible D gene (5 bases). Deletions cut 7 bases from V and 0 bases from J, with 10 bases between. In germline, CDR1 is MNHEY, CDR2 SMNVEV (reference sequence). The CDR3 covers 15 residues. CDR3 amino acids: CASKGSGSYNSPLHF. In DNA form, the CDR3 reads TGTGCCAGCAAGGGGTCGGGCTCCTATAATTCACCCCTCCACTTT.

This clonotype was observed at least ten times. V gene TRBV20-1 combines with J gene TRBJ1-2, with D hard to call. Trimming pared 4 bases from V and 5 bases from J, leaving 11 bases between. Germline values: CDR1 DFQATT, CDR2 SNEGSKA (reference sequence). The CDR3 contains 12 residues. CDR3 sequence: CSATLQSYGYTF. The CDR3 DNA reads as TGCAGTGCTACGCTTCAGAGTTATGGCTACACCTTC.

This clonotype was detected ten times or more. The chain links TRBV6-5 to TRBJ2-1; no clear D gene. The CDR3 is 15 amino acids. The V and J ends lost 0 bases and 0 bases respectively, with 6 bases between them. The V gene's germline CDR1 is MNHEY and CDR2 SVGAGI. The CDR3 DNA sequence: TGTGCCAGCAGTTACTCAGGGTACTCCTACAATGAGCAGTTCTTC. Translating gives CASSYSGYSYNEQFF.

In its sample, this clonotype was seen many times. V usage is TRBV14 and J usage is TRBJ2-1, with D perhaps matching TRBD1 or TRBD2 (5 bases each). The CDR3 has 17 amino acids. Germline V gene lookup returns CDR1 SGHDN and CDR2 FVKESK. V was trimmed by 1 base and J by 7 bases, leaving 20 bases between them. CDR3 region: CASSQVLGTGPRNEQFF. Here the CDR3 DNA reads TGTGCCAGCAGCCAAGTACTAGGGACCGGGCCGAGGAATGAGCAGTTCTTC.

This clonotype was observed many times. The chain links TRBV12-3 or TRBV12-4 to TRBJ2-2; a weak D match, TRBD2 (6 bases). The CDR3 spans 15 residues. Trimming left V 2 bases short and J 4 bases short, with 11 bases between. The CDR3 DNA follows: TGTGCCAGCAGTTTACGGAGGGCCGGCACCGGGGAGCTGTTTTTT. This encodes CASSLRRAGTGELFF.

The genes are TRBV20-1 and TRBJ2-3; 8 bases agree with TRBD2. Germline CDR1 is DFQATT and CDR2 is SNEGSKA (reference sequence). V shed 2 bases, J shed 8 bases, and the junction held 18 bases outside the gene matches. The CDR3 extends over 17 amino acids. Here the CDR3 reads CSARRPAGAPGGGTQYF. The CDR3 region has the DNA TGCAGTGCTAGACGCCCGGCAGGGGCCCCGGGGGGGGGTACGCAGTATTTT.

In this sample, this clonotype turned up many times. The CDR3 sequence: CASTPGGSGTETQYF. The CDR3 nucleotides are TGTGCCAGCACCCCTGGTGGTAGCGGGACAGAGACCCAGTACTTC. This chain connects TRBV28 to TRBJ2-5; 8 bases are shared with TRBD2. Unmatched junction bases numbered 11, after V lost 7 bases and J lost 4 bases. This CDR3 region has 15 residues. Germline lookup yields CDR1 MDHEN and CDR2 SYDVKM.

This clonotype has ten or more counts. V is TRBV7-9 and J is TRBJ1-1, with D perhaps matching TRBD1 (5 bases). V lost 7 bases to trimming and J lost 5 bases, with 20 bases between them. This CDR3 has 15 residues. CDR1 is SEHNR and CDR2 is FQNEAQ in the germline V gene (reference sequence). The CDR3: CASTRGGTTGTEAFF. DNA of the CDR3: TGTGCCAGCACCCGGGGCGGGACCACCGGTACTGAAGCTTTCTTT. Based on the CDR3 plus reference TRBV7-9 and TRBJ1-1, the full variable domain is DTGVSQNPRHKITKRGQNVTFRCDPISEHNRLYWYRQTLGQGPEFLTYFQNEAQLEKSRLLSDRFSAERPKGSFSTLEIQRTEQGDSAMYLCASTRGGTTGTEAFFGQGTRLTVV.

A note on this clonotype: A read error is possible here, since a much larger clone lies one base away. This sequence joins TRBV28 and TRBJ2-7; 7 bases map to TRBD2. There are 11 residues in the CDR3. Germline CDR1 is MDHEN and CDR2 is SYDVKM. CDR3 in amino acids: CASRLRGSSDF. CDR3 bases: TGTGCCAGCAGATTACGCGGGAGTTCTGACTTC. The variable domain in full, with the rest retrieved from reference TRBV28 and TRBJ2-7, is DVKVTQSSRYLVKRTGEKVFLECVQDMDHENMFWYRQDPGLGLRLIYFSYDVKMKEKGDIPEGYSVSREKKERFSLILESASTNQTSMYLCASRLRGSSDFGPGTRLTVT.

This clonotype was detected many times. The gene calls are TRBV5-1 and TRBJ2-5; unclear D gene. The germline V gene has CDR1 SGHRS and CDR2 YFSETQ. The CDR3 is 13 amino acids. V lost 4 bases and J 6 bases, leaving 13 bases between the germline ends. CDR3 in amino acids: CASSTETYQTQYF. The CDR3 DNA reads TGCGCCAGCAGCACGGAGACATATCAGACCCAGTACTTC.

As regards this clonotype: Possible read error: a much larger clone is one base away. The CDR3 region is CASSQDNSTSGRAVETQNF. The CDR3 DNA is TGCGCCAGCAGCCAAGATAATAGTACTAGCGGGAGGGCCGTGGAGACCCAGAACTTC. J is TRBJ2-5 and V is TRBV4-3; 13 bases fit TRBD2. The CDR3 length is 19 residues. Germline CDR1 reads LGHNA; CDR2 reads YSLEER.

This clonotype was detected ten times or more. This chain uses TRBV20-1 with TRBJ1-1; D may be TRBD1 (5 bases). The CDR3 is 16 residues long. V gave up 1 base and J gave up 1 base, with 16 bases separating them. The germline CDR1 and CDR2 sequences are DFQATT and SNEGSKA (reference sequence). CDR3 sequence: CSARVPGRFTNTEAFF. The CDR3 region has the DNA TGCAGTGCTAGAGTCCCGGGACGGTTTACGAACACTGAAGCTTTCTTT.

This clonotype was seen at least ten times. The rearrangement joins TRBV12-3 or TRBV12-4 to TRBJ2-4, with 7 bases matching TRBD2. The trim removed 6 bases at V and 7 bases at J, leaving 9 bases unmatched. This CDR3 contains 14 residues. The CDR3 sequence: CASSPSPGGNIQYF. CDR3 coding DNA: TGTGCCAGCAGCCCATCCCCCGGGGGGAACATTCAGTACTTC.

This clonotype was seen many times. This rearrangement joins TRBV20-1 to TRBJ2-1; D not certain. The germline V and J ends were trimmed by 0 bases and 0 bases, with 9 bases remaining between them. Germline CDR1 DFQATT, CDR2 SNEGSKA (reference sequence). This CDR3 has 15 amino acids. The CDR3 DNA reads TGCAGTGCTAGAGATTTGCAGAGCTCCTACAATGAGCAGTTCTTC. Residues: CSARDLQSSYNEQFF.

This clonotype was seen a handful of times. The CDR3 DNA reads as TGTGCCATCAGTGAGTCTGGGCCGAACACTGAAGCTTTCTTT. It codes for CAISESGPNTEAFF. The chain joins TRBV10-3 to TRBJ1-1, with D unclear. Germline CDR1 ENHRY, CDR2 SYGVKD. Trimming shortened V by 0 bases and J by 1 base, and 6 bases separated the two germline ends. The CDR3 length is 14 residues.

There are many counts of this clonotype. The chain couples TRBV7-2 to TRBJ2-3, with 7 bases aligning to TRBD1. Per the germline V gene, CDR1 is SGHTA and CDR2 is FQGNSA. The CDR3 loop spans 14 amino acids. With V trimmed by 5 bases and J by 4 bases, 6 bases remained unmatched. CDR3 in DNA: TGTGCCAGCAGCCAGGGACAGAGGGCAGATACGCAGTATTTT. It translates to CASSQGQRADTQYF.

Comments on this clonotype: A much larger clonotype is one base distant, so this may be a read error. This chain uses TRBV20-1 with TRBJ2-5; the D gene could be TRBD1 or TRBD2 (6 bases each). The CDR3 contains 13 residues. Germline CDR1 reads DFQATT; CDR2 reads SNEGSKA (reference sequence). The CDR3 region has the DNA TGCTGTGCTAGTGGAGGGGGATTAGAGACCCAGTACTTC. This encodes CCASGGGLETQYF.

The V and J genes are TRBV19 and TRBJ1-5, with D possibly TRBD1 on 6 matching bases. Germline values: CDR1 LNHDA, CDR2 SQIVND (reference sequence). With 4 bases removed from V and 4 bases from J, the gap between germline ends came to 8 bases. The CDR3 consists of 13 residues. The CDR3: CASSNTGNQPQHF. The CDR3 nucleotides read TGTGCCAGTAGTAACACAGGGAATCAGCCCCAGCATTTT.